Below are 11 T cell receptor beta chains sequenced from a single sample in a study of PD-L1 blockade in urothelial cancer. Sample time point: pretreatment peripheral blood. Libraries were prepared by immunoSEQ multiplex PCR; TCRdb keeps only in-frame clonotypes and omits some of them. The sample lists fewer than 95,000 clones; 84% were seen once. Here the sequenced sample was PBMCs, taken around atezolizumab (anti-PD-L1) treatment. These receptors all come from a man aged 55-75 years with urothelial cancer.

V usage is TRBV6-6 and J usage is TRBJ2-7; 9 positions match TRBD2. This CDR3 is built from 15 residues. V gave up 9 bases and J gave up 4 bases; unmatched junction bases: 13. In germline, CDR1 is MNHNY, CDR2 SVGAGI (reference sequence). The CDR3 sequence: CASFDGSGGTYEQYF. In DNA form, the CDR3 reads TGTGCCAGTTTCGACGGGAGCGGGGGGACGTACGAGCAGTACTTC.

This chain uses TRBV27 with TRBJ2-2; no clear D gene. V was cut by 3 bases and J by 0 bases, with 11 bases left in between. Germline loops: CDR1 MNHEY, CDR2 SMNVEV (reference sequence). The CDR3 has 16 residues. Written as DNA, the CDR3 is TGTGCCAGCAGTTTGTCCGGCAGGACGAACACCGGGGAGCTGTTTTTT. Its translation: CASSLSGRTNTGELFF.

The chain links TRBV7-8 to TRBJ1-2; 8 bases line up with TRBD1. CDR1 is SGHVS, CDR2 FQNEAQ, per germline. The CDR3 extends over 13 amino acids. The V and J ends lost 3 bases and 10 bases, in that order; junction bases with no gene match: 7. The CDR3 spells CASSFQGAQVYTF. CDR3 sequence (DNA): TGTGCCAGCAGCTTTCAGGGGGCGCAAGTCTACACCTTC.

Only one count was recorded for this clone. The chain employs TRBV19 and TRBJ1-5, with 9 positions matching TRBD1. This CDR3 is 17 amino acids long. V lost 3 bases, J lost 6 bases, and 12 bases stayed unmatched. Germline CDR1 and CDR2: LNHDA and SQIVND (reference sequence). The CDR3 loop reads CASSMGRGQGPSQPQHF. CDR3 DNA: TGTGCCAGTAGTATGGGTCGGGGACAGGGTCCCTCTCAGCCCCAGCATTTT. Full variable domain (missing parts from reference TRBV19 and TRBJ1-5): DGGITQSPKYLFRKEGQNVTLSCEQNLNHDAMYWYRQDPGQGLRLIYYSQIVNDFQKGDIAEGYSVSREKKESFPLTVTSAQKNPTAFYLCASSMGRGQGPSQPQHFGDGTRLSIL.

The CDR3 loop reads CASSLRPRGSGNQPQHF. In DNA form, the CDR3 reads TGTGCCAGCAGCTTGAGGCCCAGGGGATCGGGGAATCAGCCCCAGCATTTT. The V and J genes are TRBV7-2 and TRBJ1-5, with D possibly matching TRBD1 (6 bases). Germline assignment: CDR1 SGHTA and CDR2 FQGNSA. The CDR3 sequence is 17 residues long. Deletions cut 3 bases from V and 4 bases from J, with 19 bases between.

The V gene is TRBV6-5, the J gene TRBJ2-3; TRBD2 might be the D (5 bases). Germline CDR1 is MNHEY and CDR2 is SVGAGI. CDR3 size: 15 residues. V lost 2 bases to trimming and J lost 0 bases, with 9 bases between them. As DNA, the CDR3 is TGTGCCAGCAGTTACGGGCGGACTAGCACAGATACGCAGTATTTT. Its translation: CASSYGRTSTDTQYF.

This clone was seen only once. This chain uses TRBV5-5 with TRBJ1-3, with D unresolved. Germline V lookup: CDR1 SGHKS, CDR2 YYEKEE (reference sequence). The CDR3 runs to 15 residues. Trimming cost V 1 base and J 2 bases, with 10 bases left between them. CDR3 sequence: CASSLLAVTGNTIYF. CDR3 bases: TGTGCCAGCAGCTTGCTAGCAGTCACTGGAAACACCATATATTTT.

The chain employs TRBV27 and TRBJ2-1; the match to TRBD2 covers 13 bases. The CDR3 totals 14 residues. Trimming took 5 bases from V and 13 from J; bases not matched to a gene: 8. The germline V gene has CDR1 MNHEY and CDR2 SMNVEV (reference sequence). The CDR3, as DNA: TGTGCCAGCAGTAGTAGCCGACTAGCGGGAGGCCAGTTCTTC. This codes for CASSSSRLAGGQFF.

A single count supports this clone. CDR3 sequence: CASSLGLAGGQGNEQFF. The CDR3 nucleotides are TGCGCCAGCAGCTTGGGACTAGCGGGGGGGCAGGGCAATGAGCAGTTCTTC. J is TRBJ2-1 and V is TRBV5-1; 14 nucleotides line up with TRBD2. Germline trimming cut 0 bases from V and 6 bases from J; bases unmatched to any gene: 5. Germline CDR1 reads SGHRS; CDR2 reads YFSETQ. The CDR3 extends over 17 amino acids.

This chain joins TRBV6-1 and TRBJ2-7, with D perhaps matching TRBD1 (6 bases). With 4 bases removed from V and 6 bases from J, the gap between germline ends came to 13 bases. Germline CDR1 and CDR2: MNHNS and SASEGT. This CDR3 has 13 residues. CDR3 loop: CASSVAGRGEQYF. For the CDR3, the DNA is TGTGCCAGCAGTGTTGCGGGCAGGGGCGAGCAGTACTTC.

The chain employs TRBV29-1 and TRBJ2-7; weak D call: TRBD1 (6 bases). The CDR3 is 12 residues long. Per germline, CDR1 SQVTM and CDR2 ANQGSEA. V lost 5 bases and J lost 1, with 9 bases in between. The chain's CDR3 is CSVPGQSYEQYF. The CDR3 region has the DNA TGCAGCGTTCCCGGACAGTCCTACGAGCAGTACTTC.